The following is a T cell receptor (beta chain) sequence with its context. In its sample, this clonotype was seen a few times. What antigen it recognizes has not been identified. The sample holds no much larger clone one base away, and base qualities are not on file. Including cysteine and phenylalanine, the CDR3 has 14 amino acids. Only the CDR3 region is kept as DNA, spanning 42 bases read in frame from base 1. For CDR1 and CDR2, the germline V gene (reference sequence) lists MNHEY and SMNVEV. The V and J ends are trimmed by 5 bases and 1 base, leaving 11 bases between them. These reads were obtained on an Illumina NovaSeq 6000. Using 5'RACE with constant-segment primers, TCRalpha and TCRbeta cDNA libraries were constructed, with sample barcodes and unique molecular identifiers added in the process. RNA was extracted from every sample with Trizol reagent. Library amplification was performed in two PCR steps, and a second sample barcode and Illumina TruSeq adapters were introduced in the second step. Sequencing of the libraries was done on an Illumina NovaSeq, producing 2 x 150 bp paired-end reads. Per the original workflow: Reads were demultiplexed and collapsed into UMI-guided consensus sequences with migec v1.2.7. Using mixcr v2.1.11, the UMI consensuses were aligned to TRA and TRB V and J templates and assembled into clonotypes. A clonotype was counted as expanded or contracted only when both edgeR and NoisET called the clonotype significant, with the noise models trained on biological replicates. For edgeR calls, the thresholds were a false discovery rate-adjusted p below 0.01 and a log2 fold-change of 1. As an exploratory analysis of dynamics, max-normalized trajectories of the 1000 most abundant clonotypes were examined with PCA combined with hierarchical clustering. The CD4 or CD8 phenotype of responding clones was assigned using the separately sequenced CD4+ and CD8+ repertoires. TCRdb applied fastp at Q25 and MiXCR to the public reads, then kept only in-frame beta chains. Each CDR3 protein appears once, grouped with its most common genes and DNA. TCRdb's processing, not the study's, gives the V and J calls here. This sample is represented by tens of thousands of distinct CDR3 sequences; around 13% of them were singletons. The ten top clones hold approximately 26% of the sample.

Ficoll-Paque density gradient centrifugation was used to isolate PBMCs. This entry comes from a study of T-cell memory formation after mild COVID-19 (dated by TCRdb to about 2021). About the investigation overall: TCR sequence clusters from the two donors were largely donor specific. In a couple of donors, T-cell clones that expanded and contracted after mild COVID-19 were tracked by sequencing TCRalpha and TCRbeta repertoires over time. The cohort comprised two young, previously healthy adult volunteers, one female and one male. Study-wide findings and limitations: Whether the second-wave clones peaking on day 37 were SARS-CoV-2 specific was not confirmed. Clones that contracted from day 15 to 85 showed balanced CD4/CD8 phenotypes, whereas a second wave of clones that expanded from day 15 to 37 leaned towards CD4+. Contracting CD4+ clones appeared mostly in the CM and EM memory subsets, whereas CD8+ clones were enriched in EMRA. Some responding clones were found in pre-infection memory, which suggests that pre-existing cross-reactive memory T cells took part in the SARS-CoV-2 response. The study included only a couple of mild cases, and larger cohorts that include severe cases with pre-infection samples were judged to be necessary.

This clonotype was obtained from an adult woman who had mild COVID-19 (a few samples of this study predate the infection). The sample titles of this study are shuffled in the database, so cell type and time point are left out; the donor was told from shared clones. The sequenced material came from PBMCs or a T cell subset sorted from them (not recorded which). The receptor chain draws on TRBV27 and TRBJ2-5; perhaps TRBD2 is the D gene, with 5 bases matching. The sequenced DNA is TGTGCCAGCAGTCCGGCGGGCTTCCAAGAGACCCAGTACTTC. It translates as CASSPAGFQETQYF.